These 8 T cell receptor beta chains share one sample of origin, sequenced in a study of CD8+CD57+ T cells in acquired aplastic anemia. The patients chosen for sequencing had shown expansion of CD8+CD57+ cells (detected by flow cytometry). TCR beta VDJ and CDR3 profiles were obtained from a genomic DNA template. TCRdb passed the reads through MiXCR, listing each CDR3 protein once. The table lists about 160,000 distinct CDR3 sequences, about two thirds of them singletons, with about 50% in the top ten. The sequenced sample consisted of sorted CD4+, CD8+, or CD8+CD57+ T cells (not recorded which) from PBMCs. The receptors come from a human donor with aplastic anemia.

This rearrangement joins TRBV20-1 to TRBJ1-5, with 7 bases aligning to TRBD1. The germline V gene has CDR1 DFQATT and CDR2 SNEGSKA (reference sequence). This CDR3 region has 17 residues. The J segment lost 7 bases and the V segment lost 0 bases, leaving 15 bases of the junction unmatched. This CDR3 is CSARDDSLTGRLQPQHF. DNA of the CDR3: TGCAGTGCTAGAGATGATTCCTTGACAGGGCGCTTGCAGCCCCAGCATTTT.

The gene calls are TRBV7-2 and TRBJ2-5; D is unclear. V lost 6 bases and J lost 2, with 13 bases in between. The CDR3 contains 14 residues. From germline, CDR1 is SGHTA and CDR2 FQGNSA. The CDR3 coding sequence is TGTGCCAGCAGTTACATTCAGTCTCAAGAGACCCAGTACTTC. Translating gives CASSYIQSQETQYF.

CDR3 sequence (DNA): TGTGCCAGCAGTACCAGGACCTACGAGCAGTACTTC. It codes for CASSTRTYEQYF. V and J are TRBV6-5 and TRBJ2-7; D is unclear. The germline V and J ends were trimmed by 5 bases and 2 bases, with 7 bases remaining between them. The CDR3 has 12 amino acids. Germline-derived CDR1 and CDR2 are MNHEY and SVGAGI.

V is TRBV20-1 and J is TRBJ2-5; TRBD2 aligns across 8 bases. The germline V gene has CDR1 DFQATT and CDR2 SNEGSKA (reference sequence). This CDR3 is built from 12 residues. In nucleotides, the CDR3 is TGCGGAAACGGGCGGGGGGAGGAGACCCAGTACTTC. This codes for CGNGRGEETQYF.

This chain connects TRBV7-8 to TRBJ1-2, with D uncertain. The ends were cut back, 2 bases at V and 7 bases at J, with 17 bases in the middle. CDR1 SGHVS and CDR2 FQNEAQ come from the germline V gene. CDR3 length equals 15 residues. As DNA, the CDR3 is TGTGCCAGCAGCTTAAGATCCCTTACGGCAGGTGGCTACACCTTC. This sequence encodes CASSLRSLTAGGYTF.

The DNA of the CDR3 is TGTGCCAGCAGTCGAGGGTCAGTACTGGACGAGCAGTACTTC. Translating it yields CASSRGSVLDEQYF. The rearrangement joins TRBV7-8 to TRBJ2-7; a weak D match, TRBD2 (5 bases). Germline-derived CDR1 and CDR2 are SGHVS and FQNEAQ. The length of the CDR3 is 14 residues. V shed 6 bases and J shed 5 bases, with 17 bases lying between them.

This clonotype was detected only a few times. The chain carries TRBV7-2 and TRBJ2-1; TRBD2 aligns across 8 bases. Trimming at V came to 4 bases and at J to 4 bases, leaving 6 bases not matched to a gene. The CDR3 spans 15 residues. CDR1 and CDR2 (germline): SGHTA, FQGNSA. The CDR3 region has the DNA TGTGCCAGCAGCTCAACCGGGAGGGGATACAATGAGCAGTTCTTC. It codes for CASSSTGRGYNEQFF.

This clonotype was recorded only once. The genes are TRBV10-3 and TRBJ1-1, with no clear D. The V end lost 0 bases, the J end lost 5 bases, and 7 bases lay between the germline ends. Germline CDR1 ENHRY, CDR2 SYGVKD. There are 13 residues in the CDR3. This CDR3 reads CAISESRGTEAFF. The CDR3 region has the DNA TGTGCCATCAGTGAGTCCCGGGGAACTGAAGCTTTCTTT.